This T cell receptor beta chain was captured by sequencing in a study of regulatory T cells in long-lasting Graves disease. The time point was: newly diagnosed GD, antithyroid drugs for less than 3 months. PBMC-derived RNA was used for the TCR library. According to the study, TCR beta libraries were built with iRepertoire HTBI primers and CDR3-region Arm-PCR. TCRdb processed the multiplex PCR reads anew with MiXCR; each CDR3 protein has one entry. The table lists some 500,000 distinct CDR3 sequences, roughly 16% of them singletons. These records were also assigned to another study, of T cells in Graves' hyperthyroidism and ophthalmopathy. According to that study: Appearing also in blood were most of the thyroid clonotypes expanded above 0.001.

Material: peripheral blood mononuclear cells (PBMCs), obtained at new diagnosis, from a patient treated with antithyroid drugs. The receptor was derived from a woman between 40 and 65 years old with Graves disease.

CDR3 region: CASSFLRQNSGELFF. Written as DNA, the CDR3 is TGTGCCAGCAGCTTTCTGAGACAGAATAGTGGGGAGCTGTTTTTT. V usage is TRBV5-5 and J usage is TRBJ2-2, with a tentative D call TRBD1 (5 bases). CDR3 length: 15 amino acids. Germline assignment: CDR1 SGHKS and CDR2 YYEKEE (reference sequence). Trimming shortened V by 2 bases and J by 8 bases, and 16 bases separated the two germline ends. Variable domain in full (rest from reference TRBV5-5 and TRBJ2-2): DAGVTQSPTHLIKTRGQQVTLRCSPISGHKSVSWYQQVLGQGPQFIFQYYEKEERGRGNFPDRFSARQFPNYSSELNVNALLLGDSALYLCASSFLRQNSGELFFGEGSRLTVL.